Sequencing of this T cell receptor (beta chain) was carried out in a study of T cells in Graves' hyperthyroidism and ophthalmopathy. Not enrolled were patients with uncontrolled infection, other autoimmune disease, pregnancy or lactation. This sample holds PBMCs from less than 11 ml fresh peripheral blood. Germline assignment: CDR1 MNHNS and CDR2 SASEGT. The CDR3 consists of 16 residues. V lost 2 bases and J 2 bases, leaving 14 bases between the germline ends. This clonotype occurred many times. Antigen unknown. The TCR beta CDR3 regions underwent amplification using RNA transcripts as the source. RT-PCR in the first round (using the HTBI primer set) targeted the TCR CDR3. TCRdb reprocessed the multiplex PCR reads via MiXCR and lists one record per CDR3 protein. The table shows about 700,000 distinct CDR3 sequences, with approximately 15% occurring only once. Study-level findings and limits: Onset of ophthalmopathy came a median around 6.5 months after the model predicted it.

The genes are TRBV6-1 and TRBJ2-3; D could derive from TRBD1 or TRBD2 (6 bases each). The sequencing input was blood. The TCR originated in a woman between 18 and 30 years old with Graves' hyperthyroidism. As DNA, the CDR3 is TGTGCCAGCAGTGAAAGGGGGGCTTCGTTCACAGATACGCAGTATTTT. Translated: CASSERGASFTDTQYF.